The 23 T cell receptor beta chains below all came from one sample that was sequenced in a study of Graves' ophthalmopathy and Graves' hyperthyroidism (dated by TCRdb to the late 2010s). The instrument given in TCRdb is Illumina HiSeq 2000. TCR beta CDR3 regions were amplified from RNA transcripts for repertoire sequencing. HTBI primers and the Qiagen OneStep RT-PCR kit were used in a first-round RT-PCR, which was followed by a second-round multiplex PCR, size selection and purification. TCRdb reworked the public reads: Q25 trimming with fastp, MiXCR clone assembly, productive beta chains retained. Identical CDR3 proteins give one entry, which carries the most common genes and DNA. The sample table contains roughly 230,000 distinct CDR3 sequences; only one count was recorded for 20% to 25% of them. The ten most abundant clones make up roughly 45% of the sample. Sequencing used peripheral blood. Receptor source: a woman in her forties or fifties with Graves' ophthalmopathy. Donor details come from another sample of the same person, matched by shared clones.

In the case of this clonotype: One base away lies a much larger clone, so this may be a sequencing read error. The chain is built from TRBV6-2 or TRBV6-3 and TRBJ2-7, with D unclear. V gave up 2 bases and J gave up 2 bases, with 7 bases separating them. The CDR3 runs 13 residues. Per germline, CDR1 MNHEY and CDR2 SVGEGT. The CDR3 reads CASSYSVPYEQYF. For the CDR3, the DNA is TGTGCCAGCAGTTACAGCGTCCCCTACGAGCAGTACTTC.

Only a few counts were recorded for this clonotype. Here the CDR3 reads CASSPRMGTASGNTIYF. The CDR3 DNA reads as TGTGCCAGCAGCCCAAGAATGGGGACAGCCTCTGGAAACACCATATATTTT. The V and J genes are TRBV3-1 and TRBJ1-3, with 7 positions matching TRBD1. CDR1 is LGHDT and CDR2 is YNNKEL in the germline V gene (reference sequence). The V and J ends lost 4 bases and 0 bases, in that order; junction bases with no gene match: 9. The length of the CDR3 is 17 residues.

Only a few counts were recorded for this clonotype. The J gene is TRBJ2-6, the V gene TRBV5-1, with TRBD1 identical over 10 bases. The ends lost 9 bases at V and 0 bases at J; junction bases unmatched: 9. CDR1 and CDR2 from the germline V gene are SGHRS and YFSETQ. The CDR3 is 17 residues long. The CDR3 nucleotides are TGCGCCATCAGGACAGGGGGACGGAGCTCTGGGGCCAACGTCCTGACTTTC. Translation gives CAIRTGGRSSGANVLTF.

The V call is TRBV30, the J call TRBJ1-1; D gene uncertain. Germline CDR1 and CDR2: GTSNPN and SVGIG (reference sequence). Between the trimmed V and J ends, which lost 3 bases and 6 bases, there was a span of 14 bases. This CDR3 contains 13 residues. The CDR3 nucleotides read TGTGCCTGGAGCCCCCACCCCCTCGCTGAAGCTTTCTTT. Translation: CAWSPHPLAEAFF.

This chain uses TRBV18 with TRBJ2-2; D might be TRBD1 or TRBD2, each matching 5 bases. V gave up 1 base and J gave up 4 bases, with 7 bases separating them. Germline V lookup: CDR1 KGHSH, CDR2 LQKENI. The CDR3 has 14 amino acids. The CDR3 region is CASSPLGTTGELFF. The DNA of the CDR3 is TGTGCCAGCTCACCACTGGGGACCACCGGGGAGCTGTTTTTT.

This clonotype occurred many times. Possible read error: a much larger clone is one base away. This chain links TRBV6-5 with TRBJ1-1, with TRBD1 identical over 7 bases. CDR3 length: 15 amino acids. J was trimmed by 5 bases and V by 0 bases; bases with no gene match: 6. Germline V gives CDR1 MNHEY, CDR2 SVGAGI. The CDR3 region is CASSYSRGRRTEAFF. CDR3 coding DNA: TGTGCCAGCAGTTACTCGAGGGGGCGGAGGACTGAAGCTTTCTTT.

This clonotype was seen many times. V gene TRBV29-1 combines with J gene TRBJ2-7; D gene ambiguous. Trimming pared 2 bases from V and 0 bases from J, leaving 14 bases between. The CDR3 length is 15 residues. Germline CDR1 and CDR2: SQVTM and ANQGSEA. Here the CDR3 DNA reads TGCAGCGTTGAAATAGTCGGAAGCGACTCCTACGAGCAGTACTTC. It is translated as CSVEIVGSDSYEQYF.

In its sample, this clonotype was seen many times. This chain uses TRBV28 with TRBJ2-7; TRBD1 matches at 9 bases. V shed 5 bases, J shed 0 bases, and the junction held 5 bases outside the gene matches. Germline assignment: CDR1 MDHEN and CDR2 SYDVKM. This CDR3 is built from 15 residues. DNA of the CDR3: TGTGCCAGCAGTCCGACAGGGGGGGGCTCCTACGAGCAGTACTTC. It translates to CASSPTGGGSYEQYF.

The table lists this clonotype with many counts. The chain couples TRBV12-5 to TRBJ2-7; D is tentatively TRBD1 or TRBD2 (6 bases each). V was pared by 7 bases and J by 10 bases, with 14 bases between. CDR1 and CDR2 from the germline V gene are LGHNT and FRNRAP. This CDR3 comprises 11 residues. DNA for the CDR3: TGTGCTAGTGCGAAGGAGGGGGTCCAGTACTTC. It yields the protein CASAKEGVQYF.

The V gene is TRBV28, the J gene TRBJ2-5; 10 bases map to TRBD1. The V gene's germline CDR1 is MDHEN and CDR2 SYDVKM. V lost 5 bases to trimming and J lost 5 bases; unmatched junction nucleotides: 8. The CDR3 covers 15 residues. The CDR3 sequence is CASSTRQGAGETQYF. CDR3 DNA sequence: TGTGCCAGCAGTACCAGACAGGGGGCCGGGGAGACCCAGTACTTC.

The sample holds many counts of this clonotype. The CDR3 DNA sequence: TGTGCCTGGAGAGCGGGGACAGACTACACCGGGGAGCTGTTTTTT. Translation gives CAWRAGTDYTGELFF. This chain connects TRBV30 to TRBJ2-2, with D perhaps given as TRBD1 or TRBD2 (7 bases each). Germline assignment: CDR1 GTSNPN and CDR2 SVGIG (reference sequence). The V end was cut by 3 bases, the J end by 3 bases, with 14 bases between. This CDR3 contains 15 residues.

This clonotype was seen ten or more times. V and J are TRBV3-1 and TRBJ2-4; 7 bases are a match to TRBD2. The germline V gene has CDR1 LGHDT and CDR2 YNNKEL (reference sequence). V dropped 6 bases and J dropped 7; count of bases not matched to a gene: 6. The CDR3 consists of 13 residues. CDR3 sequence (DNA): TGTGCCAGCAGTCCTGGACTAGAGAACATTCAGTACTTC. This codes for CASSPGLENIQYF.

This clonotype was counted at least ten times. The CDR3 DNA reads TGCAGTGCTAGAACCACACTAGGGACTATCCAAGAGACCCAGTACTTC. It specifies CSARTTLGTIQETQYF. This chain joins TRBV20-1 and TRBJ2-5, with TRBD2 identical over 7 bases. The V and J ends lost 2 bases and 1 base, in that order; junction bases with no gene match: 10. Germline V gene sequence: CDR1 DFQATT, CDR2 SNEGSKA (reference sequence). The CDR3 contains 16 residues.

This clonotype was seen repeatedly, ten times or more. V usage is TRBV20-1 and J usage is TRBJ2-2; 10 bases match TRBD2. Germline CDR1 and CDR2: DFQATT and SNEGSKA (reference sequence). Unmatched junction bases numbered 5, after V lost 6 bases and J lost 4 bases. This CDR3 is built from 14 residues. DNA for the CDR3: TGCAGTGCCCCTAGCGGGAGTTTCACCGGGGAGCTGTTTTTT. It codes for CSAPSGSFTGELFF.

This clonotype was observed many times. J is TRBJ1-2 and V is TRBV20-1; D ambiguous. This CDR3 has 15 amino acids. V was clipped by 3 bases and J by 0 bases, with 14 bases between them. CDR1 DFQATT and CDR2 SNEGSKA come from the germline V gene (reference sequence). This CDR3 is CSARDASYPNYGYTF. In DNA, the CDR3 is TGCAGTGCTAGGGACGCCAGCTACCCTAACTATGGCTACACCTTC.

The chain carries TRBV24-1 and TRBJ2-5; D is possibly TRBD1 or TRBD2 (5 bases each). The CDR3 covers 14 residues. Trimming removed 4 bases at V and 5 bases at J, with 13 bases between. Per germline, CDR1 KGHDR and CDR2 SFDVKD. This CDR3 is CATSDRDAVETQYF. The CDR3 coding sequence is TGTGCCACCAGTGACCGGGACGCCGTGGAGACCCAGTACTTC.

This chain's CDR3 is CASSPRGPGLSYEQYF. The CDR3 DNA is TGTGCCAGCAGCCCCAGGGGGCCGGGACTTTCCTACGAGCAGTACTTC. J is TRBJ2-7 and V is TRBV7-3, with TRBD1 matching over 8 bases. After removal of 5 bases from V and 1 base from J, the junction contained 10 bases not matched to a gene. Germline V gene sequence: CDR1 SGHTA, CDR2 FQGTGA. The CDR3 consists of 16 residues.

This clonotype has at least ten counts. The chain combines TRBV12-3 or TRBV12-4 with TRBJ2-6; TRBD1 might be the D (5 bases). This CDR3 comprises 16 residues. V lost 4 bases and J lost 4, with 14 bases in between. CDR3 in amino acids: CASSSRRESGANVLTF. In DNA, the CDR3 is TGTGCCAGCAGTTCCCGCAGGGAATCCGGGGCCAACGTCCTGACTTTC.

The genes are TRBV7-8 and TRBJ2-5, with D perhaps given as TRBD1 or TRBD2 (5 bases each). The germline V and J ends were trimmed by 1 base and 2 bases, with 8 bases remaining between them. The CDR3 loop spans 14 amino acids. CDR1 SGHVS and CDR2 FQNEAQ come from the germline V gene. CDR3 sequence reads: CASSLGGNQETQYF. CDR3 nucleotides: TGTGCCAGCAGCTTAGGGGGGAATCAAGAGACCCAGTACTTC.

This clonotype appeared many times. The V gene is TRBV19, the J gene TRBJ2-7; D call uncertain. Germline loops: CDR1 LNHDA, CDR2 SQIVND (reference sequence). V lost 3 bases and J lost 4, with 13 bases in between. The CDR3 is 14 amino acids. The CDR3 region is CASSIHGGRYEQYF. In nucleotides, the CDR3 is TGTGCCAGTAGTATCCATGGTGGGCGGTACGAGCAGTACTTC.

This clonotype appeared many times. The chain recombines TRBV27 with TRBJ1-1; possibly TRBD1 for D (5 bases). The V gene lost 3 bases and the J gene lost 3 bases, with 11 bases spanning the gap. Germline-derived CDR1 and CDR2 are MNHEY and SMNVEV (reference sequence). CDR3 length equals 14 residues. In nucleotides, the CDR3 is TGTGCCAGCAGTTTCAACGGGGGAGACACTGAAGCTTTCTTT. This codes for CASSFNGGDTEAFF.

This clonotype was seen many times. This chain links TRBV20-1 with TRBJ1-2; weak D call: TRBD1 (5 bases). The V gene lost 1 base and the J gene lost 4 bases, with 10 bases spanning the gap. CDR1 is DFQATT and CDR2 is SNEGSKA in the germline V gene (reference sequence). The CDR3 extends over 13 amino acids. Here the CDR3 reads CSARVRDGYGYTF. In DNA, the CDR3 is TGCAGTGCTAGAGTAAGGGACGGCTATGGCTACACCTTC.

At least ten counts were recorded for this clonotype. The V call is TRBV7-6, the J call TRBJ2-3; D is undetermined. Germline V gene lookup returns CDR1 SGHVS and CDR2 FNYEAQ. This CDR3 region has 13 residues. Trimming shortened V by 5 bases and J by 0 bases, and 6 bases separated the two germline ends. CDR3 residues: CASSEGSTDTQYF. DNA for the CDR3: TGTGCCAGCAGCGAAGGTAGCACAGATACGCAGTATTTT. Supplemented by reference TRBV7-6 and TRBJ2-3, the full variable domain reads GAGVSQSPRYKVTKRGQDVALRCDPISGHVSLYWYRQALGQGPEFLTYFNYEAQQDKSGLPNDRFSAERPEGSISTLTIQRTEQRDSAMYRCASSEGSTDTQYFGPGTRLTVL.